The present TCR beta chain was sequenced within a study of cytomegalovirus exposure and HLA in healthy donors. A word on this clone: Its antigen is currently unknown.

PCR primers comprised 60 Vbeta and 13 Jbeta primers. Profiled with immunoSEQ multiplex PCR; TCRdb holds only in-frame clones, not every one. The sample shows more than 95,000 clones, just under 80% of them seen only once. Findings and limits, study-wide: After further analysis at a later stage, some 15,000 TCR beta sequences were associated with HLA alleles at 0.05 false discovery rate. The authors later found HLA-associated TCR beta chains more clonally expanded than equally common others. Reports state that TCR beta sequences accurately predicted most subjects' HLA-A and HLA-B alleles. Most of the CMV-associated TCR beta chains (in a later analysis) appeared to be HLA-restricted.

This CDR3 comprises 12 residues. Per germline, CDR1 MNHEY and CDR2 SMNVEV (reference sequence). The V and J ends lost 8 bases and 5 bases respectively, with 12 bases between them. The clonotype was recovered from a male donor in good health and CMV-seronegative. The chain links TRBV27 to TRBJ2-5, with D unclear. Sequenced: PBMCs. CDR3 DNA sequence: TGTGCCAGCGGCCATGGAGTCGAGACCCAGTACTTC. This translates into CASGHGVETQYF.